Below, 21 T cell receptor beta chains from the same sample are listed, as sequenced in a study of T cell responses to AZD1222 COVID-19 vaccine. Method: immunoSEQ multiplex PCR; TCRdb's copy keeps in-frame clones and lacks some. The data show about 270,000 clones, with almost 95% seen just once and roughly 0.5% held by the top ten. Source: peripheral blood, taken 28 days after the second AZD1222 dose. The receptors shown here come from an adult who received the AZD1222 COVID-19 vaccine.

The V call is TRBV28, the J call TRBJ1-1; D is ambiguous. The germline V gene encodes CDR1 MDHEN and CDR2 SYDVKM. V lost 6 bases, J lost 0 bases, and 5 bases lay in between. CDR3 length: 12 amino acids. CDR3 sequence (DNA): TGTGCCAGCAGGATCTTGAACACTGAAGCTTTCTTT. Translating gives CASRILNTEAFF.

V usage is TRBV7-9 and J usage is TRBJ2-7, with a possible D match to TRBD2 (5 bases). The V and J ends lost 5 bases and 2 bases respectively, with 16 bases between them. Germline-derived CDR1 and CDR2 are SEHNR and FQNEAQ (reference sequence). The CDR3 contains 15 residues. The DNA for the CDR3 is TGTGCCAGCAGCGACACTAGGCCTCCGGCCTACGAGCAGTACTTC. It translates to CASSDTRPPAYEQYF.

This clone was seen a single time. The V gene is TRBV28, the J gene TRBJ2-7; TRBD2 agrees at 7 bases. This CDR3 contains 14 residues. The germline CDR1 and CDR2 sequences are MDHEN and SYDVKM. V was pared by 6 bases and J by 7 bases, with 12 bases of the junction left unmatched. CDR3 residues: CASSPPGGMREQYF. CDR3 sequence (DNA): TGTGCCAGCAGCCCCCCCGGGGGGATGAGGGAGCAGTACTTC.

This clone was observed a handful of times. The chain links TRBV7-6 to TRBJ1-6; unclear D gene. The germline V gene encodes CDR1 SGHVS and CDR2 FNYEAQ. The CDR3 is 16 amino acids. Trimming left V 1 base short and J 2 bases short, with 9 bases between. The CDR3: CASSLELGPYNSPLHF. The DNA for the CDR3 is TGTGCCAGCAGCTTAGAACTAGGGCCCTATAATTCACCCCTCCACTTT.

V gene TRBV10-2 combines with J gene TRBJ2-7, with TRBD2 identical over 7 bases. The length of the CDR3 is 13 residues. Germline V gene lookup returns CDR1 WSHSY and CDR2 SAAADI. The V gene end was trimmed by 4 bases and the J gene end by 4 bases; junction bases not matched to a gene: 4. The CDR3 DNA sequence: TGCGCCAGCAGTGTCGGACTAGAGTACGAGCAGTACTTC. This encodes CASSVGLEYEQYF.

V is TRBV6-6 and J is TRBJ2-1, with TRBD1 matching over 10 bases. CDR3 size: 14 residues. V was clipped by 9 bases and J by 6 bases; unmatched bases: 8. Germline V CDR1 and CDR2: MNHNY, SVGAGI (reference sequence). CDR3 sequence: CASRDRGEGNEQFF. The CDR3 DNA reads TGTGCCAGTAGGGACAGGGGAGAGGGCAATGAGCAGTTCTTC.

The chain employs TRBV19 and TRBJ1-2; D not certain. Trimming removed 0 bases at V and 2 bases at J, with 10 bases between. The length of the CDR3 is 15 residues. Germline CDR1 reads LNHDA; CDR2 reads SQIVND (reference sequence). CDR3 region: CASSIDGSSNYGYTF. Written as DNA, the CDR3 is TGTGCCAGTAGTATAGACGGCAGCTCCAACTATGGCTACACCTTC.

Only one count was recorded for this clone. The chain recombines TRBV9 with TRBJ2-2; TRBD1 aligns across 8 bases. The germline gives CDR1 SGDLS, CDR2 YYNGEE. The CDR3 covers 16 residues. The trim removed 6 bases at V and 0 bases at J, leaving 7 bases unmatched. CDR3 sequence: CASTYSTGANTGELFF. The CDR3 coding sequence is TGTGCCAGCACCTACTCGACAGGGGCGAACACCGGGGAGCTGTTTTTT.

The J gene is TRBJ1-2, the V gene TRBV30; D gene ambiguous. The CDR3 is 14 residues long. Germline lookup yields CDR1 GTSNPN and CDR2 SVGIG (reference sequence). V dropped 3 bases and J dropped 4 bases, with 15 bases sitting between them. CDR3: CAWSVAQRIYGYTF. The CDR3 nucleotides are TGTGCCTGGAGCGTGGCCCAGAGAATCTATGGCTACACCTTC.

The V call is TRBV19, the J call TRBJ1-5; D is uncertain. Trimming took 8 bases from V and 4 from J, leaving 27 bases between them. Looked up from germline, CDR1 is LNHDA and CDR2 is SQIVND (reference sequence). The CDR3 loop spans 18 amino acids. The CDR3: CASGFPDWNTIRNQPQHF. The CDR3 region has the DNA TGTGCCAGTGGATTCCCGGACTGGAATACCATACGAAATCAGCCCCAGCATTTT.

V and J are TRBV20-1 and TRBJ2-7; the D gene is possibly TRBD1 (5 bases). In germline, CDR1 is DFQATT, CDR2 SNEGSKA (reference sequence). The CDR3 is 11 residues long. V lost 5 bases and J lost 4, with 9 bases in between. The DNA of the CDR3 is TGCAGTGCTTATCAGGGATACGAGCAGTACTTC. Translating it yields CSAYQGYEQYF.

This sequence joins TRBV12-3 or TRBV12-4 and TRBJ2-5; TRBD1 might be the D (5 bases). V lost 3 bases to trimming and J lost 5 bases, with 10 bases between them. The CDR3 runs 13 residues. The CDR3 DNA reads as TGTGCCAGCAGTTTCCAGGGTGGGGAGACCCAGTACTTC. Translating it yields CASSFQGGETQYF.

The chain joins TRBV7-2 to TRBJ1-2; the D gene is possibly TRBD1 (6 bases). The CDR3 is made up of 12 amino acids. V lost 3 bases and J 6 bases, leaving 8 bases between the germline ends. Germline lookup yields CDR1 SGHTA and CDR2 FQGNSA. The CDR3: CASSLRGDGYTF. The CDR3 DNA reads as TGTGCCAGCAGCTTGAGGGGGGATGGCTACACCTTC.

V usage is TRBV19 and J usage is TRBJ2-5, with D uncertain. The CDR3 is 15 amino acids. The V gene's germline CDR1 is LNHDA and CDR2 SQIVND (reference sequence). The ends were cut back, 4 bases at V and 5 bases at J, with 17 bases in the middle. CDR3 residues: CASSSGRVWQETQYF. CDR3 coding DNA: TGTGCCAGTAGTAGTGGCCGAGTATGGCAGGAGACCCAGTACTTC.

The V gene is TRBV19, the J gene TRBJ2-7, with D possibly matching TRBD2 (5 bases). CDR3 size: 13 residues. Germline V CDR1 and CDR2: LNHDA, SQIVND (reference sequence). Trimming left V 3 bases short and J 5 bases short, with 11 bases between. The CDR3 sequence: CASSIAPRDEQYF. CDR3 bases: TGTGCCAGTAGTATTGCCCCGAGGGACGAGCAGTACTTC.

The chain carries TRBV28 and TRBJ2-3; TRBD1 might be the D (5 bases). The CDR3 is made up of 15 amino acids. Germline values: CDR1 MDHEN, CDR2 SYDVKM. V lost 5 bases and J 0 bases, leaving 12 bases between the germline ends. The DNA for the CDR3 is TGTGCCAGCAGTCATATTAGGGGCAGCACAGATACGCAGTATTTT. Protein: CASSHIRGSTDTQYF.

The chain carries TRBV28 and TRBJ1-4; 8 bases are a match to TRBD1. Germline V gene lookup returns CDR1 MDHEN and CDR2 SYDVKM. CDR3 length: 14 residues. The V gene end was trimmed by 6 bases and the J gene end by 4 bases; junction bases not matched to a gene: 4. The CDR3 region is CASSPDRGNEKLFF. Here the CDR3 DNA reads TGTGCCAGCAGCCCCGACAGGGGTAATGAAAAACTGTTTTTT.

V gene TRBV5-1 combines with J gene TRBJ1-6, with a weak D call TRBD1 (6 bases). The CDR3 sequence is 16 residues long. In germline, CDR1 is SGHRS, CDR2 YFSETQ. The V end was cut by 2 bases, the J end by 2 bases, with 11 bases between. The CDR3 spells CASSLQGYAYNSPLHF. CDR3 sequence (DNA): TGCGCCAGCAGCTTACAGGGATATGCCTATAATTCACCCCTCCACTTT.

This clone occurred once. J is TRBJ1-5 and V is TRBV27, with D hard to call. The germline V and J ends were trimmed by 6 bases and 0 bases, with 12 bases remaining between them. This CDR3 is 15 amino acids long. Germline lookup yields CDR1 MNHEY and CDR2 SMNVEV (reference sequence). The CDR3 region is CASSLSPNSNQPQHF. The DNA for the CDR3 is TGTGCCAGCAGCCTAAGTCCTAATAGCAATCAGCCCCAGCATTTT.

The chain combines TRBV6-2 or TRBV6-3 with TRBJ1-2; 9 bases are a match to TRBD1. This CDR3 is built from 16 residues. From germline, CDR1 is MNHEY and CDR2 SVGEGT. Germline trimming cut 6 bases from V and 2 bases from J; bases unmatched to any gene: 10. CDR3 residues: CASSLIQGARNYGYTF. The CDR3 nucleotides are TGTGCCAGCAGCTTGATACAGGGGGCGCGAAACTATGGCTACACCTTC.

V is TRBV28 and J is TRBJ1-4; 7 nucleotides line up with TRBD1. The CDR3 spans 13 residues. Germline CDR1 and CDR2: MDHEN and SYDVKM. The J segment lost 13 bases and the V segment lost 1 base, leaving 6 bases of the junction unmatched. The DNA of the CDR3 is TGTGCCAGCAGTTTATACGACAGGGCAGGACTGTTTTTT. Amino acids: CASSLYDRAGLFF. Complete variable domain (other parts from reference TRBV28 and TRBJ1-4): DVKVTQSSRYLVKRTGEKVFLECVQDMDHENMFWYRQDPGLGLRLIYFSYDVKMKEKGDIPEGYSVSREKKERFSLILESASTNQTSMYLCASSLYDRAGLFFGSGTQLSVL.